Described below is a single T cell receptor (beta chain) sequence and its context. Full-length variable regions came from constant-region reverse primers plus semi-nested Nested Universal Primer A PCR. TCRdb used MiXCR to reprocess the 5' RACE reads, holding one entry per CDR3 protein. Among 7,500 to 10,000 distinct CDR3 sequences listed, around three fifths were seen once. The TCR was taken from a female donor with breast cancer. Material for sequencing was tumor-infiltrating memory CD4+ T cells sorted from the breast tumor. Stated subset: memory CD4+ T cells, CD4+CD45RO+CD25-.

Here the CDR3 reads CASSFRGYNADTQYF. The CDR3 DNA follows: TGCGCCAGCAGCTTCCGGGGTTACAACGCAGATACGCAGTATTTT. The rearrangement links TRBV5-1 to TRBJ2-3; TRBD2 might be the D (5 bases). The ends were cut back, 2 bases at V and 4 bases at J, with 14 bases in the middle. From germline, CDR1 is SGHRS and CDR2 YFSETQ. CDR3 length: 15 residues. Together with reference TRBV5-1 and TRBJ2-3, the CDR3 gives the full variable domain: KAGVTQTPRYLIKTRGQQVTLSCSPISGHRSVSWYQQTPGQGLQFLFEYFSETQRNKGNFPGRFSGRQFSNSRSEMNVSTLELGDSALYLCASSFRGYNADTQYFGPGTRLTVL.